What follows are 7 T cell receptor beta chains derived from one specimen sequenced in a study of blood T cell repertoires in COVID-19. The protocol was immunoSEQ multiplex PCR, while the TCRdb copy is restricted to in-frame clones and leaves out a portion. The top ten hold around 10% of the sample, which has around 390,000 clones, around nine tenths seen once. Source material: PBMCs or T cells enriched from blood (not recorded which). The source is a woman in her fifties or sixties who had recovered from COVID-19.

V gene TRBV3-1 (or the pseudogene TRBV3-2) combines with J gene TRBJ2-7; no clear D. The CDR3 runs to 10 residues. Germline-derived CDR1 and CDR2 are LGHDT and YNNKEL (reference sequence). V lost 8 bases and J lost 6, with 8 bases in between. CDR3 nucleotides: TGTGCCAGCTCTGGGCTCGAGCAGTACTTC. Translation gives CASSGLEQYF.

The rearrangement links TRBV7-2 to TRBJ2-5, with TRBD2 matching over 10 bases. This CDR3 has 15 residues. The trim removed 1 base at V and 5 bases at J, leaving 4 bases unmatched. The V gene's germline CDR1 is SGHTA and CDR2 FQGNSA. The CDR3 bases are TGTGCCAGCAGCTTAGAAGCGGGGGGGCTCGAGACCCAGTACTTC. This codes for CASSLEAGGLETQYF.

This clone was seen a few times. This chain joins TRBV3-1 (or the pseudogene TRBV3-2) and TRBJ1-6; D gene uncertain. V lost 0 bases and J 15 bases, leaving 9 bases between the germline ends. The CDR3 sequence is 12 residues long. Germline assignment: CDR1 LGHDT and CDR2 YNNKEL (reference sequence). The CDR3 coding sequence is TGTGCCAGCAGCCAAGAGGGCCGCAACCTCCACTTT. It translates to CASSQEGRNLHF.

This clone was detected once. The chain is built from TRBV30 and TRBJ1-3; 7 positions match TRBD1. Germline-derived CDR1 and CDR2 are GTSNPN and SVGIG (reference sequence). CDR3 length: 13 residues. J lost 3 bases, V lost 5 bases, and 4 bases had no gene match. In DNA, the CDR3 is TGTGCCTGGGGGACAGACTTTGGAAACACCATATATTTT. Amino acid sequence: CAWGTDFGNTIYF.

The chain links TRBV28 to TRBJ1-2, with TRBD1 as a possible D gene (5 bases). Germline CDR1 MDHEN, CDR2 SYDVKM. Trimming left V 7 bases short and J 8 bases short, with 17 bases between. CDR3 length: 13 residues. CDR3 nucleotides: TGTGCCAGCATCCAGGACAACTTAGACGGCTACACCTTC. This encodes CASIQDNLDGYTF.

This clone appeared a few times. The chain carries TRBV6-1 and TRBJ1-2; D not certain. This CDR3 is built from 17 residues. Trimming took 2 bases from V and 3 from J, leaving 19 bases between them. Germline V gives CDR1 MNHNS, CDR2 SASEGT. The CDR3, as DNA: TGTGCCAGCAGTGAATACTCCTTATCGGAGTTGGACTATGGCTACACCTTC. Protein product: CASSEYSLSELDYGYTF.

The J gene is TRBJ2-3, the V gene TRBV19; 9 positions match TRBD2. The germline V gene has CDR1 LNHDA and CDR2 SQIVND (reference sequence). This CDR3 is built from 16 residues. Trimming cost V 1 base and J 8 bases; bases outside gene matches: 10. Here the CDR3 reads CASSIGLAVIMGTQYF. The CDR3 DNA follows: TGTGCCAGTAGTATAGGACTAGCGGTGATAATGGGTACGCAGTATTTT.